The clone carrying this TCR beta chain is labeled medium-sized (0.01 to 0.1%). Antigen specificity is unknown. The donors were healthy bone marrow donors. Germline assignment: CDR1 LGHNA and CDR2 YSLEER. This CDR3 region has 16 residues. V shed 0 bases and J 4 bases; nucleotides not matched to a gene: 2. The sample is drawn from a study of cytomegalovirus exposure and HLA in healthy donors. General study results and limits: In vitro testing confirmed a few CMV-associated chains as specific for CMV antigens. Per a prior analysis, the majority of TCR beta V segments were productive roughly 87% or roughly 30% of the time.

PCR was performed using 60 Vbeta and 13 Jbeta primers. Profiling relied on immunoSEQ multiplex PCR, and the TCRdb table lists in-frame clones only, not all of them. The repertoire holds approximately 120,000 clones, about 15% seen once, with approximately 2.9% in the top ten. V gene TRBV4-3 combines with J gene TRBJ2-3; TRBD2 aligns across 12 bases. This TCR derives from a female donor in good health and CMV-seropositive. Sample: PBMCs. In DNA form, the CDR3 reads TGCGCCAGCAGCCAAGATCTAGCGGGGGGGCCAGATACGCAGTATTTT. This encodes CASSQDLAGGPDTQYF.